Listed here is a single TCR beta chain. These data originate in a study of blood T cell repertoires in COVID-19. In the original analysis: Estimated nucleated cell counts came from reference gene primer amplification. The method was immunoSEQ multiplex PCR; TCRdb's version includes in-frame clones alone and lacks a portion of them. From that table come the V and J calls and clone size; the DNA was used to work out D and trimming. Counted here are a few hundred thousand clones, about 90% occurring once; the ten biggest clones make up 3.5% to 4.5%. The source material was PBMCs or T cells enriched from blood (not recorded which). The clonotype originates from a young woman with acute COVID-19.

The CDR3 nucleotides are TGTGCCAGCAGCCAAGATTTAGCACTCAACGAGCAGTACTTC. It translates to CASSQDLALNEQYF. The rearrangement uses TRBV4-2 and TRBJ2-7; no firm D call. Germline V gives CDR1 LGHNA, CDR2 YNFKEQ. The CDR3 has 14 amino acids. Trimming took off 0 bases at V and 5 bases at J, with 11 bases between the two ends.